The 15 T cell receptor beta chains below were found in one sample sequenced in a study of T cell changes during pregnancy in multiple sclerosis. The table came from immunoSEQ multiplex PCR; TCRdb's copy has only in-frame clones and leaves some out. The sample consists of tens of thousands of clones, 90% to 95% of them appearing once. The sequencing used CD8+ T cells from peripheral blood mononuclear cells, collected after pregnancy. The receptors come from a female donor with multiple sclerosis, enrolled in a pregnancy study.

J is TRBJ2-1 and V is TRBV27; D not resolved. There are 12 residues in the CDR3. Germline lookup yields CDR1 MNHEY and CDR2 SMNVEV (reference sequence). The V and J ends lost 2 bases and 9 bases respectively, with 8 bases between them. The CDR3 coding sequence is TGTGCCAGCAGTTTACGGTCAGGTGAGCAGTTCTTC. Protein product: CASSLRSGEQFF.

The chain employs TRBV4-2 and TRBJ2-1, with 7 bases that match TRBD2. V gave up 0 bases and J gave up 4 bases; unmatched junction bases: 6. The CDR3 is 16 amino acids. Germline loops: CDR1 LGHNA, CDR2 YNFKEQ. The CDR3 DNA sequence: TGTGCCAGCAGCCAAGAGTGGCGGGAGAGGTACAATGAGCAGTTCTTC. The encoded protein is CASSQEWRERYNEQFF.

This chain uses TRBV10-1 with TRBJ1-5; D may be TRBD1 (5 bases). The V and J ends lost 0 bases and 8 bases respectively, with 8 bases between them. The germline V gene has CDR1 WNHNN and CDR2 SYGVQD (reference sequence). This CDR3 has 13 amino acids. The CDR3 sequence: CASSESKGKPQHF. In DNA form, the CDR3 reads TGCGCCAGCAGTGAGTCGAAGGGGAAGCCCCAGCATTTT.

Written as DNA, the CDR3 is TGTGCCAGCAGTTTGAGAGGGACGAACACCGGGGAGCTGTTTTTT. This codes for CASSLRGTNTGELFF. The chain links TRBV28 to TRBJ2-2, with TRBD2 as a possible D gene (5 bases). V gave up 3 bases and J gave up 0 bases, with 8 bases separating them. The germline gives CDR1 MDHEN, CDR2 SYDVKM. The CDR3 runs 15 residues.

The rearrangement uses TRBV7-9 and TRBJ2-7; 7 nucleotides align to TRBD2. Germline CDR1 is SEHNR and CDR2 is FQNEAQ (reference sequence). The CDR3 extends over 15 amino acids. The J segment lost 1 base and the V segment lost 7 bases, leaving 10 bases of the junction unmatched. CDR3 in amino acids: CASKSAGDGSYEQYF. CDR3 bases: TGTGCCAGCAAGAGCGCGGGAGATGGGTCCTACGAGCAGTACTTC.

This chain uses TRBV2 with TRBJ1-2; a weak D match, TRBD1 (5 bases). V lost 2 bases and J 3 bases, leaving 13 bases between the germline ends. Germline V lookup: CDR1 SNHLY, CDR2 FYNNEI. The CDR3 sequence is 15 residues long. The CDR3 DNA is TGTGCCAGCAGTGAATTGGCAGGGTCGGACTATGGCTACACCTTC. Translation: CASSELAGSDYGYTF.

The V and J genes are TRBV9 and TRBJ2-3; D possibly corresponds to TRBD1 (5 bases). CDR3 size: 16 residues. Germline V CDR1 and CDR2: SGDLS, YYNGEE. The V end was cut by 3 bases, the J end by 1 base, with 15 bases between. This chain's CDR3 is CASSGEGSTGTDTQYF. The CDR3, as DNA: TGTGCCAGCAGCGGGGAAGGGTCGACAGGCACAGATACGCAGTATTTT.

The chain carries TRBV21-1 and TRBJ1-2; the DNA was not compared with TRBD1, the D call given in the table. TRBV21-1 has pseudogene status. There are 15 residues in the CDR3. The CDR3 coding sequence is TGTGCCAGCAGCAAAGCGGTGGGCAGCCCCTATGGCTACACCTTC. Its translation is CASSKAVGSPYGYTF.

The chain is built from TRBV7-3 and TRBJ1-2; 11 bases agree with TRBD1. Trimming at V came to 5 bases and at J to 0 bases, leaving 5 bases not matched to a gene. The CDR3 runs 16 residues. Germline V gene sequence: CDR1 SGHTA, CDR2 FQGTGA. The CDR3: CASSPGQGASNYGYTF. In DNA form, the CDR3 reads TGTGCCAGCAGCCCCGGACAGGGGGCTTCTAACTATGGCTACACCTTC.

V is TRBV5-6 and J is TRBJ1-1, with D perhaps matching TRBD1 (6 bases). The CDR3 is made up of 15 amino acids. Germline V lookup: CDR1 SGHDT, CDR2 YYEEEE. Trimming removed 2 bases from V and 5 bases from J, with 16 bases in between. The CDR3 sequence: CASSLSTGPYTEAFF. The CDR3 bases are TGTGCCAGCAGCTTAAGCACAGGGCCCTATACTGAAGCTTTCTTT.

The chain employs TRBV9 and TRBJ2-3, with TRBD2 as a possible D gene (5 bases). V lost 0 bases and J lost 4, with 12 bases in between. The CDR3 covers 15 residues. CDR1 is SGDLS, CDR2 YYNGEE, per germline. This chain's CDR3 is CASSVVEGIADTQYF. CDR3 nucleotides: TGTGCCAGCAGCGTAGTAGAGGGTATCGCAGATACGCAGTATTTT. The full variable domain, completed using reference TRBV9 and TRBJ2-3, is DSGVTQTPKHLITATGQRVTLRCSPRSGDLSVYWYQQSLDQGLQFLIQYYNGEERAKGNILERFSAQQFPDLHSELNLSSLELGDSALYFCASSVVEGIADTQYFGPGTRLTVL.

The chain links TRBV14 to TRBJ2-5; D remains ambiguous. Germline lookup yields CDR1 SGHDN and CDR2 FVKESK. V lost 0 bases to trimming and J lost 5 bases, with 10 bases between them. This CDR3 comprises 14 residues. The CDR3 sequence is CASSQEAPPETQYF. As DNA, the CDR3 is TGTGCCAGCAGCCAAGAGGCACCGCCGGAGACCCAGTACTTC. The full variable domain, in which reference TRBV14 and TRBJ2-5 provide the parts outside the CDR3, is EAGVTQFPSHSVIEKGQTVTLRCDPISGHDNLYWYRRVMGKEIKFLLHFVKESKQDESGMPNNRFLAERTGGTYSTLKVQPAELEDSGVYFCASSQEAPPETQYFGPGTRLLVL.

The J gene is TRBJ2-5, the V gene TRBV5-4; D may be TRBD2 (6 bases). Trimming took off 1 base at V and 5 bases at J, with 12 bases between the two ends. CDR3 length: 14 residues. CDR1 is SGHNT, CDR2 YYREEE, per germline (reference sequence). The CDR3: CASSLRAGLETQYF. In DNA form, the CDR3 reads TGTGCCAGCAGCTTGCGGGCGGGACTGGAGACCCAGTACTTC.

The chain carries TRBV5-6 and TRBJ1-1; D gene unclear. Per germline, CDR1 SGHDT and CDR2 YYEEEE. The CDR3 extends over 12 amino acids. The V end lost 4 bases, the J end lost 9 bases, and 13 bases lay between the germline ends. The CDR3 is CASSPEIDKAFF. The CDR3 DNA is TGTGCCAGCAGCCCCGAAATCGACAAAGCTTTCTTT.

In its sample, this clone was seen once. This chain connects TRBV4-3 to TRBJ1-6; D not certain. The CDR3 is made up of 15 amino acids. Germline V gives CDR1 LGHNA, CDR2 YSLEER. Trimming took off 1 base at V and 7 bases at J, with 11 bases between the two ends. In DNA, the CDR3 is TGCGCCAGCAGCCAAGGTTCAGCGCCCAATTCACCCCTCCACTTT. This codes for CASSQGSAPNSPLHF.